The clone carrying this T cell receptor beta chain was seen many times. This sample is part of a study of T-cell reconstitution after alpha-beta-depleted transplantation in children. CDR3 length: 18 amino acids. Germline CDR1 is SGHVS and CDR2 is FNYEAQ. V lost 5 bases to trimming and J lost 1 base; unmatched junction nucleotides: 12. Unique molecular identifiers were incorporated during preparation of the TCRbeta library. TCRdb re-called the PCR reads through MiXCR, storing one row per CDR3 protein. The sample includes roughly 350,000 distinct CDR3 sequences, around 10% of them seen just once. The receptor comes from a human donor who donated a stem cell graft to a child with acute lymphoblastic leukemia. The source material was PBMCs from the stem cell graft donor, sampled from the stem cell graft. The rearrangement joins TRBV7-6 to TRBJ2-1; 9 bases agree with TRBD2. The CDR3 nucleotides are TGTGCCAGCAGCCCCACCCCTCTAGCGGGGCTATCCTACAATGAGCAGTTCTTC. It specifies CASSPTPLAGLSYNEQFF.